This passage covers 27 T cell receptor beta chains from one sample sequenced in a study of blood T cell repertoires in COVID-19. Sequencing used immunoSEQ multiplex PCR; TCRdb keeps in-frame clones, though not all of them. The repertoire holds some 110,000 clones, roughly 88% seen once, with roughly 0.83% in the top ten. The sequenced sample consisted of peripheral blood. The origin of the receptors is a woman in her seventies with acute or convalescent COVID-19.

The sample holds a few counts of this clone. This rearrangement joins TRBV7-9 to TRBJ2-7; possible D gene TRBD1, 7 bases. The CDR3 consists of 16 residues. Trimming took 5 bases from V and 1 from J, leaving 18 bases between them. In germline, CDR1 is SEHNR, CDR2 FQNEAQ (reference sequence). The CDR3 DNA sequence: TGTGCCAGCAGCCGACAGGGAGGCGAAGGGTCCTACGAGCAGTACTTC. Translation: CASSRQGGEGSYEQYF.

The V and J genes are TRBV7-2 and TRBJ2-5; TRBD2 matches 11 bases. V was clipped by 0 bases and J by 1 base; unmatched bases: 4. CDR3 length: 17 amino acids. CDR1 and CDR2 from the germline V gene are SGHTA and FQGNSA. CDR3 sequence (DNA): TGTGCCAGCAGCTTAGCCCCTAGCGGGGGGACCCAAGAGACCCAGTACTTC. Protein sequence: CASSLAPSGGTQETQYF. Full variable domain (outside the CDR3, taken from reference TRBV7-2 and TRBJ2-5): GAGVSQSPSNKVTEKGKDVELRCDPISGHTALYWYRQSLGQGLEFLIYFQGNSAPDKSGLPSDRFSAERTGGSVSTLTIQRTQQEDSAVYLCASSLAPSGGTQETQYFGPGTRLLVL.

The chain is built from TRBV6-6 and TRBJ1-3; D is possibly TRBD1 (6 bases). The CDR3 runs to 13 residues. Germline-derived CDR1 and CDR2 are MNHNY and SVGAGI (reference sequence). Trimming stripped 11 bases from V and 1 base from J, with 12 bases between. In DNA, the CDR3 is TGTGCCCATGGGGGGGCGTCTGGAAACACCATATATTTT. This sequence encodes CAHGGASGNTIYF.

The chain is built from TRBV18 and TRBJ2-7; D remains unclear. The CDR3 runs to 14 residues. CDR1 and CDR2 from the germline V gene are KGHSH and LQKENI. Deletions cut 2 bases from V and 0 bases from J, with 8 bases between. The CDR3 DNA is TGTGCCAGCTCACCAAGCATCCCCTCCTACGAGCAGTACTTC. It translates to CASSPSIPSYEQYF.

This clone was seen once. This chain connects TRBV5-1 to TRBJ1-1; D is perhaps TRBD1 (5 bases). Germline CDR1 and CDR2: SGHRS and YFSETQ. This CDR3 contains 15 residues. V gave up 6 bases and J gave up 0 bases, with 15 bases separating them. The CDR3 sequence: CASTSTQGLNTEAFF. In nucleotides, the CDR3 is TGCGCCAGCACTTCCACGCAGGGTTTGAACACTGAAGCTTTCTTT. The variable domain in full, completed from reference TRBV5-1 and TRBJ1-1, reads KAGVTQTPRYLIKTRGQQVTLSCSPISGHRSVSWYQQTPGQGLQFLFEYFSETQRNKGNFPGRFSGRQFSNSRSEMNVSTLELGDSALYLCASTSTQGLNTEAFFGQGTRLTVV.

The rearrangement uses TRBV6-1 and TRBJ1-6; D may be TRBD1 (6 bases). The CDR3 runs to 14 residues. The germline V gene has CDR1 MNHNS and CDR2 SASEGT. Trimming removed 8 bases from V and 7 bases from J, with 15 bases in between. The CDR3 region is CASGLGGSNSPLHF. The DNA of the CDR3 is TGTGCCAGCGGGCTAGGGGGTTCAAATTCACCCCTCCACTTT.

The sample holds a few counts of this clone. The chain recombines TRBV18 with TRBJ2-5; 11 bases agree with TRBD2. The germline gives CDR1 KGHSH, CDR2 LQKENI. CDR3 size: 17 residues. V was clipped by 0 bases and J by 4 bases; unmatched bases: 7. CDR3 in amino acids: CASSPPSGGAEGETQYF. The CDR3 region has the DNA TGTGCCAGCTCACCACCTAGCGGGGGGGCCGAGGGAGAGACCCAGTACTTC.

The genes are TRBV28 and TRBJ2-2, with unresolved D. The germline CDR1 and CDR2 sequences are MDHEN and SYDVKM. There are 14 residues in the CDR3. V was cut by 6 bases and J by 2 bases, with 10 bases left in between. The CDR3 DNA reads TGTGCCAGCAGATTGTCCAGAAACACCGGGGAGCTGTTTTTT. Translation gives CASRLSRNTGELFF.

CDR3: CASSIRLAGAGTETQYF. The CDR3 coding sequence is TGTGCCAGTAGTATCAGACTAGCGGGAGCAGGGACAGAGACCCAGTACTTC. V is TRBV19 and J is TRBJ2-5; 12 bases agree with TRBD2. From germline, CDR1 is LNHDA and CDR2 SQIVND (reference sequence). CDR3 length: 17 residues. Losses at the gene ends were 3 bases for V and 4 bases for J; bases not matched to a gene: 9.

V usage is TRBV10-3 and J usage is TRBJ2-7; 8 nucleotides line up with TRBD1. The ends lost 10 bases at V and 6 bases at J; junction bases unmatched: 17. This CDR3 has 15 amino acids. Germline values: CDR1 ENHRY, CDR2 SYGVKD. CDR3 loop: CATSPVPGQDSEQYF. For the CDR3, the DNA is TGTGCCACCTCCCCGGTACCGGGACAGGACTCCGAGCAGTACTTC.

The gene calls are TRBV5-1 and TRBJ1-3, with a tentative D call TRBD1 (6 bases). CDR3 length: 17 amino acids. V was trimmed by 4 bases and J by 1 base, leaving 18 bases between them. Germline V lookup: CDR1 SGHRS, CDR2 YFSETQ. This CDR3 is CASSPRVGGQSGNTIYF. The CDR3 region has the DNA TGCGCCAGCAGCCCCCGCGTGGGGGGGCAATCTGGAAACACCATATATTTT.

This clone showed up just a few times. J is TRBJ2-1 and V is TRBV28, with 9 bases lining up with TRBD1. V lost 7 bases to trimming and J lost 8 bases; unmatched junction nucleotides: 15. Germline loops: CDR1 MDHEN, CDR2 SYDVKM. The CDR3 spans 16 residues. CDR3 region: CASIFGGGQGGDEQFF. The CDR3 DNA reads TGTGCCAGCATCTTTGGCGGGGGACAGGGTGGAGATGAGCAGTTCTTC.

This clone was seen a single time. The V and J genes are TRBV27 and TRBJ2-7, with TRBD2 identical over 7 bases. CDR1 is MNHEY, CDR2 SMNVEV, per germline (reference sequence). The CDR3 is 15 amino acids. The ends lost 0 bases at V and 4 bases at J; junction bases unmatched: 6. The CDR3 here is CASSLSGTMVYEQYF. The CDR3 bases are TGTGCCAGCAGTTTATCGGGGACTATGGTGTACGAGCAGTACTTC.

The chain links TRBV6-5 to TRBJ1-3; D not resolved. The germline V gene has CDR1 MNHEY and CDR2 SVGAGI. Trimming removed 0 bases at V and 0 bases at J, with 6 bases between. This CDR3 comprises 15 residues. DNA for the CDR3: TGTGCCAGCAGTTACTCCCAGGACTCTGGAAACACCATATATTTT. Its translation is CASSYSQDSGNTIYF.

This clone was seen only a few times. The chain joins TRBV12-5 to TRBJ1-1; TRBD1 matches 8 bases. After removal of 1 base from V and 6 bases from J, the junction contained 4 bases not matched to a gene. Germline CDR1 and CDR2: LGHNT and FRNRAP. The CDR3 runs to 14 residues. CDR3 sequence reads: CASGLDGQGAEAFF. For the CDR3, the DNA is TGTGCTAGTGGTTTGGACGGACAGGGAGCTGAAGCTTTCTTT.

Only one count was recorded for this clone. The chain links TRBV19 to TRBJ1-1; 8 positions agree with TRBD1. This CDR3 spans 14 amino acids. Germline CDR1 is LNHDA and CDR2 is SQIVND (reference sequence). V lost 3 bases and J lost 4; bases outside the gene matches: 4. The CDR3 nucleotides are TGTGCCAGTAGTATGGGACAGGCAAGCACTGAAGCTTTCTTT. This sequence encodes CASSMGQASTEAFF. The complete variable domain, with remaining parts taken from reference TRBV19 and TRBJ1-1, reads DGGITQSPKYLFRKEGQNVTLSCEQNLNHDAMYWYRQDPGQGLRLIYYSQIVNDFQKGDIAEGYSVSREKKESFPLTVTSAQKNPTAFYLCASSMGQASTEAFFGQGTRLTVV.

The chain has TRBV18 and TRBJ1-6; the match to TRBD1 covers 9 bases. This CDR3 comprises 20 residues. The trim removed 2 bases at V and 0 bases at J, leaving 11 bases unmatched. Looked up from germline, CDR1 is KGHSH and CDR2 is LQKENI. CDR3 nucleotides: TGTGCCAGCTCACCATGGTCAGACAGGGGGGGGAGCTCCTATAATTCACCCCTCCACTTT. It is translated as CASSPWSDRGGSSYNSPLHF.

To note about this clone: Germline is not matched at one junction end, which may reflect a read error. The chain employs TRBV9 and TRBJ2-4; TRBD1 matches at 7 bases. Germline loops: CDR1 SGDLS, CDR2 YYNGEE. This CDR3 comprises 10 residues. The CDR3 DNA reads as TGTGCCAGCAGCGCCCGGGACAGATCCTTC. This encodes CASSARDRSF.

This clone was observed a handful of times. The chain links TRBV29-1 to TRBJ1-3; D is uncertain. With 5 bases removed from V and 6 bases from J, the gap between germline ends came to 8 bases. CDR1 and CDR2 (germline): SQVTM, ANQGSEA. The CDR3 sequence is 11 residues long. This chain's CDR3 is CSVLQLNTIYF. Here the CDR3 DNA reads TGCAGCGTTTTACAGTTAAACACCATATATTTT.

This sequence joins TRBV19 and TRBJ2-1; tentative D call: TRBD2 (5 bases). CDR1 is LNHDA, CDR2 SQIVND, per germline (reference sequence). CDR3 length equals 12 residues. V dropped 6 bases and J dropped 6 bases, with 9 bases sitting between them. The CDR3, as DNA: TGTGCCAGTAGCCGAGGGAGCAATGAGCAGTTCTTC. It codes for CASSRGSNEQFF.

This clone was observed a few times. The genes are TRBV7-2 and TRBJ2-1, with D possibly matching TRBD2 (7 bases). The CDR3 has 16 amino acids. V was shortened by 5 bases and J by 6 bases, with 20 bases between the two germline ends. Germline CDR1 SGHTA, CDR2 FQGNSA. The CDR3 DNA sequence: TGTGCCAGCAGCCCGGACTCCATGGGGGGGCGCAATGAGCAGTTCTTC. It is translated as CASSPDSMGGRNEQFF.

The rearrangement uses TRBV28 and TRBJ2-7; 8 bases align to TRBD2. The CDR3 consists of 13 residues. The germline CDR1 and CDR2 sequences are MDHEN and SYDVKM. Trimming removed 3 bases from V and 2 bases from J; junction bases left unmatched: 0. The CDR3 DNA is TGTGCCAGCAGTTTGCGGGGGGCCTACGAGCAGTACTTC. Encoded protein: CASSLRGAYEQYF. Full variable domain (outside the CDR3, taken from reference TRBV28 and TRBJ2-7): DVKVTQSSRYLVKRTGEKVFLECVQDMDHENMFWYRQDPGLGLRLIYFSYDVKMKEKGDIPEGYSVSREKKERFSLILESASTNQTSMYLCASSLRGAYEQYFGPGTRLTVT.

This clone was counted between two and nine times. J is TRBJ2-7 and V is TRBV18; perhaps TRBD1 as D (5 bases). This CDR3 is 14 amino acids long. CDR1 is KGHSH and CDR2 is LQKENI in the germline V gene. Between the trimmed V and J ends, which lost 3 bases and 2 bases, there was a span of 11 bases. The CDR3: CASSPVTDPYEQYF. The CDR3 coding sequence is TGTGCCAGCTCACCCGTGACAGATCCCTACGAGCAGTACTTC.

The chain combines TRBV5-1 with TRBJ2-7; a possible D gene is TRBD1 (6 bases). V was clipped by 0 bases and J by 0 bases, with 10 bases between them. CDR3 length equals 15 residues. Germline CDR1 is SGHRS and CDR2 is YFSETQ. CDR3 nucleotides: TGCGCCAGCAGCTTGGGCGGACAGAACTCCTACGAGCAGTACTTC. The encoded protein is CASSLGGQNSYEQYF.

V usage is TRBV9 and J usage is TRBJ2-5; tentatively, D is TRBD1 (6 bases). The CDR3 has 15 residues. The germline V gene encodes CDR1 SGDLS and CDR2 YYNGEE. Trimming stripped 0 bases from V and 7 bases from J, with 16 bases between. The CDR3 DNA is TGTGCCAGCAGCGTAGAGGACAGTTCGACGGCGACCCAGTACTTC. Its translation is CASSVEDSSTATQYF.

The chain has TRBV7-2 and TRBJ1-3; D uncertain. V was trimmed by 6 bases and J by 0 bases, leaving 12 bases between them. The CDR3 length is 15 residues. Germline V lookup: CDR1 SGHTA, CDR2 FQGNSA. The CDR3 sequence is CASSSPTTSGNTIYF. The CDR3 nucleotides read TGTGCCAGCAGTTCCCCGACAACCTCTGGAAACACCATATATTTT.

The table lists this clone with a count of one. V is TRBV6-2 or TRBV6-3 and J is TRBJ2-1, with D possibly matching TRBD1 (5 bases). The germline V gene encodes CDR1 MNHEY and CDR2 SVGEGT. The CDR3 sequence is 13 residues long. The germline V and J ends were trimmed by 3 bases and 10 bases, with 13 bases remaining between them. CDR3 sequence (DNA): TGTGCCAGCAGTTATAACAGGCCCCAGGAGCAGTTCTTC. Residues: CASSYNRPQEQFF.